The rows below give T cell receptor beta chains drawn from one sample of a study of cytomegalovirus exposure and HLA in healthy donors. The assay was immunoSEQ multiplex PCR, and TCRdb's table has in-frame clones only and misses some. The table lists around 86,000 clones, approximately 93% of them singletons. The sequenced sample consisted of PBMCs. The source is a woman in her thirties in good health and CMV-seropositive. The CDR3 runs from the conserved cysteine through the conserved F or W. The D gene is left open where the match is weak. Not every row has a clone size; where given, it reads once, few, many or a size class.

CDR3 length,clone size,D gene,J gene,V gene,CDR3 protein,CDR3 DNA
13,NA,TRBD1,TRBJ1-2,TRBV6-6,CASSYSQGDGYTF,TGTGCCAGCAGTTACTCGCAGGGGGATGGCTACACCTTC
15,NA,NA,TRBJ1-2,TRBV5-4,CASSRSRRDGYGYTF,TGTGCCAGCAGCCGGTCCCGCCGGGATGGGTATGGCTACACCTTC
14,once,NA,TRBJ1-1,TRBV14,CASSQLPGDTEAFF,TGTGCCAGCAGCCAGCTTCCAGGGGACACTGAAGCTTTCTTT
15,NA,TRBD1,TRBJ2-7,TRBV11-2,CASSTPRDRSYEQYF,TGTGCCAGCAGCACCCCCCGGGACAGATCCTACGAGCAGTACTTC
14,NA,TRBD2,TRBJ2-1,TRBV7-8,CASSSRTSMNEQFF,TGTGCCAGCAGCTCCCGGACTAGTATGAACGAGCAGTTCTTC
11,once,NA,TRBJ2-2,TRBV10-3,CAISNTGELFF,TGTGCCATCTCTAACACCGGGGAGCTGTTTTTT
19,NA,TRBD2,TRBJ2-7,TRBV7-7,CASSLDMTSGRRGEYEQYF,TGTGCCAGCAGCCTAGACATGACTAGCGGGAGGCGCGGGGAGTACGAGCAGTACTTC
15,NA,NA,TRBJ2-3,TRBV5-8,CASSSGDSLTDTQYF,TGTGCCAGCAGCTCGGGGGACAGCCTCACAGATACGCAGTATTTT
15,NA,TRBD2,TRBJ2-1,TRBV6-4,CASSDSGDSYNEQFF,TGTGCCAGCAGTGACAGCGGGGACTCCTACAATGAGCAGTTCTTC
14,NA,NA,TRBJ1-1,TRBV4-2,CASTQAGRNTEAFF,TGTGCCAGCACCCAAGCGGGGAGGAACACTGAAGCTTTCTTT
15,NA,NA,TRBJ1-2,TRBV19,CASSTPQGRYYGYTF,TGTGCCAGTAGTACCCCTCAGGGGCGATACTATGGCTACACCTTC
15,NA,TRBD2,TRBJ2-3,TRBV11-3,CASSPTSGSTDTQYF,TGTGCCAGCAGCCCGACTAGCGGGTCGACAGATACGCAGTATTTT
14,NA,NA,TRBJ1-2,TRBV7-3,CASSLNSQGHGYTF,TGTGCCAGCAGCTTAAACAGTCAAGGCCATGGCTACACCTTC
16,once,TRBD1,TRBJ2-1,TRBV11-2,CASSFLGQGVYNEQFF,TGTGCCAGCAGCTTCCTAGGGCAGGGGGTATACAATGAGCAGTTCTTC
15,NA,TRBD2,TRBJ2-7,TRBV19,CASSIKPGGSYEQYF,TGTGCCAGTAGTATAAAACCGGGAGGGTCCTACGAGCAGTACTTC
17,NA,TRBD1,TRBJ1-1,TRBV18,CASSPLAGGMMNTEAFF,TGTGCCAGCTCACCACTGGCAGGGGGCATGATGAACACTGAAGCTTTCTTT
12,NA,NA,TRBJ2-1,TRBV2,CASREGYNEQFF,TGTGCCAGCAGGGAGGGGTACAATGAGCAGTTCTTC
16,NA,TRBD2,TRBJ2-5,TRBV7-2,CASSLGLAGSQETQYF,TGTGCCAGCAGCTTAGGTTTAGCGGGTTCACAAGAGACCCAGTACTTC
15,NA,TRBD1,TRBJ2-2,TRBV28,CASRRDRRSTGELFF,TGTGCCAGCAGAAGGGACAGGCGTTCCACCGGGGAGCTGTTTTTT
17,NA,NA,TRBJ1-3,TRBV5-1,CASSSGGRASSGNTIYF,TGCGCCAGCAGCTCCGGGGGTCGGGCTAGCTCTGGAAACACCATATATTTT
15,once,TRBD1,TRBJ2-5,TRBV9,CASSPRDREAETQYF,TGTGCCAGCAGCCCCCGGGACAGGGAGGCGGAGACCCAGTACTTC
13,NA,TRBD1,TRBJ2-3,TRBV6-1,CASTGGSVDTQYF,TGTGCCAGCACAGGGGGTTCGGTAGATACGCAGTATTTT
15,NA,NA,TRBJ2-7,TRBV25-1,CASSDRGARSYEQYF,TGTGCCAGCAGTGATCGGGGGGCGAGGTCCTACGAGCAGTACTTC
13,NA,NA,TRBJ1-4,TRBV11-2,CASSLLLAEKLFF,TGTGCCAGCAGCTTGCTTTTAGCGGAAAAACTGTTTTTT
15,once,NA,TRBJ1-2,TRBV29-1,CSVSGGATANYGYTF,TGCAGCGTTTCGGGAGGGGCTACTGCTAACTATGGCTACACCTTC
14,NA,TRBD2,TRBJ2-1,TRBV12-5,CASAPGTSRNEQFF,TGTGCTAGTGCCCCAGGGACTAGCCGCAATGAGCAGTTCTTC
16,NA,NA,TRBJ1-5,TRBV7-5,CARSLDRFLCNQPQHF,TGTGCCAGAAGCTTAGACAGATTCCTTTGCAATCAGCCCCAGCATTTT
15,NA,NA,TRBJ1-5,TRBV19,CASSIYGGGNQPQHF,TGTGCCAGTAGTATCTACGGGGGTGGCAATCAGCCCCAGCATTTT
14,NA,NA,TRBJ1-4,TRBV2,CASSVSSTNEKLFF,TGTGCCAGCAGTGTATCGAGCACTAATGAAAAACTGTTTTTT
15,NA,NA,TRBJ2-7,TRBV6-1,CASSEYRRFSYEQYF,TGTGCCAGCAGTGAATACAGGCGCTTCTCCTACGAGCAGTACTTC
14,NA,NA,TRBJ2-7,TRBV19,CASSIRDNSYEQYF,TGTGCCAGTAGTATCCGGGACAACTCCTACGAGCAGTACTTC
13,NA,TRBD1,TRBJ1-2,TRBV11-3,CASSKTGERGYTF,TGTGCCAGCAGTAAGACAGGGGAGAGAGGCTACACCTTC
17,NA,NA,TRBJ2-2,TRBV4-1,CASSQVLGQSGAGELFF,TGCGCCAGCAGCCAAGTCTTAGGCCAGTCAGGCGCCGGGGAGCTGTTTTTT
13,NA,NA,TRBJ2-1,TRBV30,CAWSVLAVNEQFF,TGTGCCTGGAGTGTACTAGCTGTCAATGAGCAGTTCTTC
18,NA,NA,TRBJ2-7,TRBV7-2,CASSLIPHTPLSSYEQYF,TGTGCCAGCAGCTTAATTCCCCATACTCCCCTTAGCTCCTACGAGCAGTACTTC
13,NA,TRBD1,TRBJ1-5,TRBV29-1,CSVGQGPSQPQHF,TGCAGCGTAGGACAGGGACCTAGTCAGCCCCAGCATTTT
14,NA,TRBD2,TRBJ2-7,TRBV5-5,CASSPPGGWREQYF,TGTGCCAGCAGCCCCCCGGGGGGTTGGCGCGAGCAGTACTTC
15,NA,TRBD1,TRBJ1-5,TRBV5-6,CASSAGQGSNQPQHF,TGTGCCAGCAGCGCAGGACAGGGTAGCAATCAGCCCCAGCATTTT
16,NA,NA,TRBJ2-2,TRBV7-9,CASGQGLAGVGGELFF,TGTGCCAGCGGTCAGGGCTTAGCCGGCGTGGGCGGGGAGCTGTTTTTT
18,NA,NA,TRBJ2-3,TRBV7-8,CASSLGTRGAGRTDTQYF,TGTGCCAGCAGCTTAGGCACCAGGGGAGCGGGACGCACAGATACGCAGTATTTT
16,NA,NA,TRBJ2-1,TRBV4-3,CASSQDWQGPYNEQFF,TGCGCCAGCAGCCAAGATTGGCAGGGTCCCTACAATGAGCAGTTCTTC
15,NA,NA,TRBJ2-7,TRBV9,CASSVGRDPSYEQYF,TGTGCCAGCAGCGTAGGGCGGGACCCGTCCTACGAGCAGTACTTC
13,few,NA,TRBJ2-7,TRBV7-9,CASSFGGGYEQYF,TGTGCCAGCAGCTTCGGAGGAGGCTACGAGCAGTACTTC
17,NA,TRBD1,TRBJ1-5,TRBV28,CASSLGGVTGGNQPQHF,TGTGCCAGCAGTTTAGGAGGCGTGACAGGGGGTAATCAGCCCCAGCATTTT
17,NA,TRBD2,TRBJ2-2,TRBV19,CASRRLAGPPGTGELFF,TGTGCCAGTAGGCGTCTAGCGGGACCTCCGGGCACCGGGGAGCTGTTTTTT
16,NA,NA,TRBJ2-3,TRBV19,CASSPRVSVLEDTQYF,TGTGCCAGTAGTCCCCGTGTTAGCGTGTTGGAAGATACGCAGTATTTT
16,NA,NA,TRBJ2-3,TRBV5-6,CASSGRDSRLTDTQYF,TGTGCCAGCAGCGGGCGGGACAGCAGACTCACAGATACGCAGTATTTT
15,once,TRBD1,TRBJ1-4,TRBV5-1,CASSLGQGANEKLFF,TGCGCCAGCAGCTTGGGTCAGGGGGCTAATGAAAAACTGTTTTTT
15,NA,NA,TRBJ1-4,TRBV11-2,CASSFTRGANEKLFF,TGTGCCAGCAGCTTTACCCGGGGGGCTAATGAAAAACTGTTTTTT
16,NA,NA,TRBJ1-4,TRBV7-2,CASSLDGGYTNEKLFF,TGTGCCAGCAGCTTAGATGGGGGCTATACTAATGAAAAACTGTTTTTT
12,NA,TRBD2,TRBJ2-5,TRBV7-2,CASSSRTSGRYF,TGTGCCAGCAGCTCCCGGACTAGCGGGAGGTACTTC
17,NA,TRBD2,TRBJ2-1,TRBV28,CASSFARRGLAGNEQFF,TGTGCCAGCAGTTTCGCGCGGCGGGGACTAGCTGGGAATGAGCAGTTCTTC
11,NA,NA,TRBJ2-7,TRBV28,CASRIHYEQYF,TGTGCCAGCAGGATACACTACGAGCAGTACTTC
15,NA,TRBD2,TRBJ2-7,TRBV2,CANTGLAGGRYEQYF,TGTGCCAATACGGGACTAGCGGGAGGGCGGTACGAGCAGTACTTC
14,NA,NA,TRBJ2-7,TRBV4-3,CASSQNNQGYEQYF,TGCGCCAGCAGCCAGAACAATCAGGGATACGAGCAGTACTTC
15,NA,TRBD2,TRBJ2-7,TRBV4-3,CASSQEGGSIDEQYF,TGCGCCAGCAGCCAAGAAGGCGGGAGTATCGACGAGCAGTACTTC
16,NA,NA,TRBJ2-1,TRBV27,CASGSLILGTFTGGFF,TGTGCCAGCGGTAGTTTAATACTCGGGACATTCACGGGGGGGTTCTTC
15,NA,TRBD2,TRBJ2-5,TRBV11-2,CASSFPAGGLKTQYF,TGTGCCAGCAGCTTTCCAGCGGGAGGGCTTAAGACCCAGTACTTC